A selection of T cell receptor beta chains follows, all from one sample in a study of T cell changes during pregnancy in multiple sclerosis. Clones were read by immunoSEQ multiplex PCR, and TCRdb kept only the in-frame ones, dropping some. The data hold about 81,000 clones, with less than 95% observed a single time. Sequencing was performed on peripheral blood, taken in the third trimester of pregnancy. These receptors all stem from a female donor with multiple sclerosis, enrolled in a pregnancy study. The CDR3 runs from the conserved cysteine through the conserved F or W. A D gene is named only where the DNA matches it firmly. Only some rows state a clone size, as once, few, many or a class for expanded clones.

CASSIGGFQETQYF,TGTGCCAGTAGTATAGGAGGTTTCCAAGAGACCCAGTACTTC,.,.,TRBV19,TRBJ2-5
CASTLVGLRGETQYF,TGCGCCAGCACCTTGGTAGGGTTAAGAGGGGAGACCCAGTACTTC,.,.,TRBV5-1,TRBJ2-5
CATSKERGSSYNEQFF,TGTGCCACCAGCAAAGAGCGGGGAAGCTCCTACAATGAGCAGTTCTTC,.,TRBD2,TRBV15,TRBJ2-1
CASSLVRENGYTF,TGTGCCAGCAGCTTGGTCAGGGAAAATGGCTACACCTTC,.,.,TRBV5-6,TRBJ1-2
CASSVDSQGNQPQHF,TGTGCCAGCAGCGTAGACAGCCAGGGGAATCAGCCCCAGCATTTT,.,.,TRBV9,TRBJ1-5
CASSPRVPRIETQYF,TGTGCCAGCAGCCCGCGGGTTCCGAGGATTGAGACCCAGTACTTC,.,.,TRBV7-9,TRBJ2-5
CASSLSQAKNIQYF,TGTGCCAGCAGCTTATCCCAAGCCAAAAACATTCAGTACTTC,once,.,TRBV7-2,TRBJ2-4
CASSFRGTEAFF,TGTGCCAGCAGCTTCAGAGGGACAGAAGCTTTCTTT,.,.,TRBV6-5,TRBJ1-1
CASSLLNTEAFF,TGTGCCAGCAGCCTACTGAACACTGAAGCTTTCTTT,.,.,TRBV7-2,TRBJ1-1
CASSLGTGANVLTF,TGTGCCAGCAGCTTAGGCACTGGGGCCAACGTCCTGACTTTC,.,.,TRBV13,TRBJ2-6
CASSGSFQPGELFF,TGTGCCAGTTCCGGGAGTTTCCAGCCCGGGGAGCTGTTTTTT,.,.,TRBV6-5,TRBJ2-2
CASSYRDRLSPLHF,TGTGCCAGCAGCTACCGGGACAGGTTATCACCCCTCCACTTT,.,TRBD1,TRBV13,TRBJ1-6
CASSQDRGAYNEQFF,TGCGCCAGCAGCCAAGACCGGGGGGCCTACAATGAGCAGTTCTTC,once,TRBD2,TRBV4-1,TRBJ2-1
CASSSRDSYEQYF,TGTGCCAGCAGCTCCCGGGACAGCTACGAGCAGTACTTC,once,TRBD1,TRBV7-9,TRBJ2-7
CASSRNRGLGLETQYF,TGTGCCAGTAGCCGCAACAGGGGGCTTGGGTTGGAGACCCAGTACTTC,.,TRBD1,TRBV19,TRBJ2-5
CASSFDESGVEAFF,TGTGCCAGCAGCTTCGACGAATCCGGGGTTGAAGCTTTCTTT,.,.,TRBV5-6,TRBJ1-1
CASSVMALLQETQYF,TGTGCCAGCAGCGTAATGGCACTACTACAAGAGACCCAGTACTTC,.,.,TRBV9,TRBJ2-5
CATTKVYGVNTEAFF,TGTGCCACCACGAAGGTGTACGGGGTGAACACTGAAGCTTTCTTT,few,.,TRBV6-1,TRBJ1-1
CASSERWQGVDMGYGYTF,TGTGCCAGCAGTGAAAGGTGGCAGGGGGTAGATATGGGATATGGCTACACCTTC,once,TRBD1,TRBV2,TRBJ1-2
CASSLETANTEAFF,TGCGCCAGCAGCTTGGAGACAGCGAACACTGAAGCTTTCTTT,.,.,TRBV5-1,TRBJ1-1
CASSSPGTGTFNEQFF,TGTGCCAGCAGCTCACCCGGGACAGGGACTTTCAATGAGCAGTTCTTC,.,TRBD1,TRBV5-4,TRBJ2-1
CASSSGGPSYEQYF,TGTGCCAGTTCGTCGGGAGGACCATCCTACGAGCAGTACTTC,few,TRBD2,TRBV19,TRBJ2-7
CASSIAWGPNEKLFF,TGTGCCAGTAGTATAGCTTGGGGGCCTAATGAAAAACTGTTTTTT,.,.,TRBV19,TRBJ1-4
CASSQEMVAYEQYF,TGTGCCAGCAGCCAAGAAATGGTAGCCTACGAGCAGTACTTC,.,.,TRBV4-2,TRBJ2-7
CASSQGRVGEQYF,TGTGCCAGCAGCCAGGGCAGGGTAGGCGAGCAGTACTTC,.,.,TRBV14,TRBJ2-7
CASPGRAYGYTF,TGTGCCAGCCCGGGCAGGGCCTATGGCTACACCTTC,once,.,TRBV13,TRBJ1-2